This T cell receptor beta chain was profiled in a study of tumor and adjacent non-tumor tissue in lung cancer. Germline V CDR1 and CDR2: MNHNY, SVGAGI (reference sequence). V shed 2 bases, J shed 0 bases, and the junction held 4 bases outside the gene matches. CDR3 length equals 17 residues. A modified ARM-PCR protocol with three rounds of nested PCR amplified TCRbeta. One entry per CDR3 protein, called by TCRdb with MiXCR from the multiplex PCR reads. The sample holds roughly 120,000 distinct CDR3 sequences, roughly three fifths seen once. This clonotype showed up many times. No cell sorting was done before RNA was extracted from the tissue. Distant lung tissue was collected more than 3 cm away from the tumor edge.

Sequencing was carried out using distant non-tumor lung tissue. This TCR came from a man between 60 and 70 years old with non-small cell lung cancer. The chain is built from TRBV6-6 and TRBJ2-4, with TRBD2 matching 10 bases. The CDR3 nucleotides are TGTGCCAGCAGTTACGCGACTAGCGGGTTAGCCAAAAACATTCAGTACTTC. This gives the protein CASSYATSGLAKNIQYF.